This T cell receptor beta chain was profiled in a study of shared clonotypes between healthy human individuals (dated by TCRdb to 2018 to 2020). In the study overall: Two women and a few men aged 18 to 49 years were included in the cohort. Different laboratories and diverse techniques were used to prepare libraries and sequence TCR repertoires, to increase sequencing depth and limit assay-specific biases. Per donor, three plates each were used for CD4 naive and CD4 memory, two for CD8 naive, and one for CD8 memory. Blood TCR repertoires of four to six healthy adults were deeply sequenced to estimate repertoire size and the extent of clonotype sharing between individuals. Between about 0.8 and 9 billion PBMCs per donor were obtained by leukapheresis.

For this clone: Its antigen is still unknown. No much larger clonotype is one base removed from it; base qualities were not supplied.

TCR CDR3 regions were amplified from genomic DNA by multiplex PCR using the deep immunoSEQ assay. Extracted genomic DNA from each cell subset was distributed evenly across all wells of several immunoSEQ 96-well plates, and each plate was treated as a replicate. For sorted subsets, roughly 200 ng of genomic DNA, equivalent to 25,000 to 35,000 T cell genomes, went into each replicate PCR. Purified libraries were measured with a Qubit 3.0 fluorometer, size-checked on a Bioanalyzer 2100, and measured again with the KAPA Library Quantification kit. Every immunoSEQ 96-well plate was sequenced on a dedicated single-read 150-cycle Illumina NextSeq 550 flow cell. The original pipeline was this. Because the immunoSEQ output held only junctional sequences and lacked quality scores, the filtering could not match the filtering applied to full-length reads. Sequences were annotated with PyIR, a Python wrapper for IgBLAST v1.9, using IMGT germline references to assign V/J genes and CDR3. Reads were removed for weak V/J assignments (E-value above 1e-6), missing CDR3, stop codons, out-of-frame junctions, or ambiguous translated residues. V3J clonotypes were defined as sequences sharing an identical inferred V gene, J gene, and CDR3 amino acid sequence. Percentage overlap between repertoires was calculated by dividing the number of shared unique clonotypes by the size of the smaller repertoire. Repertoire richness was assessed with RTK rarefaction, the Chao1 estimator, and Recon v2.1 estimates of unobserved clonotypes. Generation probabilities for all TCRbeta clonotypes obtained by the gDNA method from a handful of donors were computed using OLGA. Sourced from immuneACCESS, this table was stored by TCRdb with only in-frame sequences that have V and J called. A share of the clones is absent; for the studies checked, an unresolved V gene accounts for under half, and the remainder has no known explanation. The V and J calls and the clone size are those of that table, but D and trimming were determined from the DNA. For this sample the table gives 2,500,000 or so clones, of which around nine tenths were detected only once. The ten largest clones capture more than 0.12% of the sample.

The germline V gene (reference sequence) specifies SGHNT as CDR1 and YYREEE as CDR2. The CDR3 measures 14 amino acids from cysteine to phenylalanine. Here the CDR3 DNA is all that survives: 42 bases in frame from base 1. Trimming takes 0 bases from V and 7 bases from J, and the germline ends sit 13 bases apart. The paper's findings and limits, for the study overall: Sharing across a few donors was observed for about 5% of naive CD4, over 3% of naive CD8, 2% to 2.5% of memory CD4, and about 0.4% of memory CD8 clonotypes. Larger estimated clonotype richness was generally found for naive subsets than for memory subsets. Sampling was limited to blood, and TCR repertoires in tissue likely differ from TCR repertoires in blood. Pairwise subsampling led to the expectation that sequencing depth would affect the degree of clonotype sharing among donors. Higher generation probabilities were observed for clonotypes shared by all four sorted-subset donors than for non-shared clonotypes. Rarefaction of sorted-subset datasets indicated incomplete sequencing despite the large sequencing depth. The genetic and exposure-history diversity represented was limited by the small number of donors.

Donors were healthy HIV-negative adults with no recently reported acute infections or vaccinations. Only Caucasian adults living in Nashville, Tennessee, USA were represented among the donors. CD4+ T cells were enriched through magnetic negative selection, after which naive cells were positively selected on CD45RA and the remaining negative fraction served as the memory subset. Blood was collected by leukapheresis, and PBMCs were isolated by Ficoll-Histopaque density gradient centrifugation and then cryopreserved in liquid nitrogen vapor phase. Purity and quantity of every magnetically sorted T cell population were checked by analytical flow cytometry. Each sorted fraction had its genomic DNA isolated and then quantified by UV absorbance on a Nanodrop 2000c.

The sequence was obtained from a man aged 18 to 29 in good health. The sample taken for sequencing was naive CD4+ T cells sorted from blood. The sample's cell subset or site label, decoded: CD45RA+ positively selected. The sequence links TRBV5-4 to TRBJ2-5; no D gene call is confident. DNA sequence: TGTGCCAGCAGCTTGGCCGGCAGCCTGGGGACCCAGTACTTC. Its protein is CASSLAGSLGTQYF.